This T cell receptor beta chain was profiled in a study of blood T cell repertoires in COVID-19. At the level of the study: Donors in the United States, Italy and Spain gave samples during acute or convalescent COVID-19. Sources were T cells, B-cell-depleted T cells, or PBMCs; the material itself was cDNA or gDNA.

Seattle-derived patients entered the study during active infection and were followed longitudinally. Source study methods: Reference gene primer amplification gave estimated nucleated cell counts. This table comes from immunoSEQ multiplex PCR, and its TCRdb copy is limited to in-frame clones, with some not included. That table supplies the V and J calls and clone size; D and trimming were determined from the DNA. Of some 58,000 clones listed, 75% to 85% are singletons. Sequenced: peripheral blood. The TCR was taken from a man in his sixties with COVID-19, enrolled during active disease.

The CDR3 protein is CASSVTTGGDSPLHF. The CDR3 coding sequence is TGCGCCAGCAGCGTCACGACAGGGGGAGATTCACCCCTCCACTTT. The rearrangement links TRBV5-1 to TRBJ1-6; 9 bases align to TRBD1. CDR1 SGHRS and CDR2 YFSETQ come from the germline V gene. The CDR3 is 15 residues long. V lost 4 bases to trimming and J lost 8 bases; unmatched junction nucleotides: 7.